This entry lists 7 T cell receptor beta chains sequenced from one sample in a study of blood T cell repertoires in COVID-19. Produced via immunoSEQ multiplex PCR; TCRdb's table is partial and in-frame only. The sample shows approximately 140,000 clones, roughly 89% of them seen only once. Sequencing was carried out using peripheral blood. These receptor sequences come from a man aged 25-45 years with COVID-19, enrolled during active disease.

The chain combines TRBV3-1 (or the pseudogene TRBV3-2) with TRBJ2-3; 10 positions match TRBD2. The CDR3 extends over 17 amino acids. Trimming took 2 bases from V and 6 from J; bases not matched to a gene: 11. CDR1 is LGHDT, CDR2 YNNKEL, per germline (reference sequence). As DNA, the CDR3 is TGTGCCAGCAGCCAACCCCCCCAGGGGACTAGCGTCGATACGCAGTATTTT. It specifies CASSQPPQGTSVDTQYF.

V gene TRBV11-2 combines with J gene TRBJ2-5, with D possibly being TRBD2 (6 bases). This CDR3 comprises 16 residues. The V and J ends lost 5 bases and 3 bases respectively, with 19 bases between them. Germline CDR1 reads SGHAT; CDR2 reads FQNNGV. CDR3 bases: TGTGCCAGCAGCCATGGGGGGAGGATGATAAAAGAGACCCAGTACTTC. Translated, it gives CASSHGGRMIKETQYF. The full variable domain, in which reference TRBV11-2 and TRBJ2-5 provide the parts outside the CDR3, is EAGVAQSPRYKIIEKRQSVAFWCNPISGHATLYWYQQILGQGPKLLIQFQNNGVVDDSQLPKDRFSAERLKGVDSTLKIQPAKLEDSAVYLCASSHGGRMIKETQYFGPGTRLLVL.

This chain links TRBV19 with TRBJ1-5; maybe TRBD1 (6 bases). The CDR3 contains 15 residues. V was trimmed by 5 bases and J by 3 bases, leaving 14 bases between them. Germline V CDR1 and CDR2: LNHDA, SQIVND (reference sequence). Here the CDR3 DNA reads TGTGCCAGTAGTGACTGGACAGTACCCAATCAGCCCCAGCATTTT. Translating gives CASSDWTVPNQPQHF.

The chain recombines TRBV7-8 with TRBJ2-2; 11 bases match TRBD2. CDR1 and CDR2 (germline): SGHVS, FQNEAQ. With 3 bases clipped from V and 5 bases from J, the junction kept 5 bases outside the gene matches. CDR3 length equals 16 residues. The CDR3 DNA reads TGTGCCAGCAGCTTTAGCGGGAGGGCCGGAACCGGGGAGCTGTTTTTT. It encodes CASSFSGRAGTGELFF.

V and J are TRBV20-1 and TRBJ2-5; D uncertain. Germline lookup yields CDR1 DFQATT and CDR2 SNEGSKA (reference sequence). The ends were cut back, 6 bases at V and 10 bases at J, with 12 bases in the middle. CDR3 length: 10 amino acids. CDR3 nucleotide sequence: TGCAGTGCCGAGGCGGCGGACCAGTACTTC. Protein product: CSAEAADQYF.

The chain uses TRBV11-2 and TRBJ1-2; no definite D call. Per the germline V gene, CDR1 is SGHAT and CDR2 is FQNNGV. The CDR3 sequence is 13 residues long. The V end lost 4 bases, the J end lost 6 bases, and 12 bases lay between the germline ends. In nucleotides, the CDR3 is TGTGCCAGCAGCTATAAGAGCTCAAATGGCTACACCTTC. Its protein product is CASSYKSSNGYTF.

The J gene is TRBJ1-2, the V gene TRBV19; no clear D. Germline CDR1 LNHDA, CDR2 SQIVND (reference sequence). This CDR3 spans 14 amino acids. V was pared by 4 bases and J by 2 bases, with 11 bases between. The CDR3 DNA is TGTGCCAGTAGTAACCCGGGAGGGAACTATGGCTACACCTTC. Its translation is CASSNPGGNYGYTF.